This TCR beta chain was sequenced for a study of OX40 agonist ivuxolimab in advanced cancers. Regarding the complete study: Ivuxolimab was an agonistic, fully human IgG2 monoclonal antibody directed against OX40 (CD134), a costimulatory receptor. The monotherapy dose-escalation portion (N of about 49 patients) of the phase I ivuxolimab trial is reported in the paper. The dose-escalation cohort was about 87% male with a mean age of around 64 years, ranging from about 23 to 85. Intravenous ivuxolimab was administered to patients every 2 weeks at six dose levels: 0.01, 0.1, 0.3, 1.5, 3 and 10 mg/kg. Of the approximately 53 patients in dose escalation, about 20 had hepatocellular carcinoma, around 15 had melanoma, 9 had renal cell carcinoma and 9 had head and neck cancer. Prior anti-PD-1, anti-PD-L1 or anti-CTLA-4 therapy was permitted, and checkpoint inhibitors had been received by about 44% of dose-escalation patients. Partial responses occurred in three dose-escalation patients: two with cutaneous melanoma and one with hepatocellular carcinoma. The point of sequencing TCRbeta in the periphery was to test whether ivuxolimab changed TCR sequence diversity and drove clonal T-cell expansion. The full study reports these points: Clonal expansion of both CD4+ and CD8+ blood T cells was observed from baseline to week 6 at doses 0.1 to 3.0 mg/kg. Low levels of normalized T-cell clonal expansion were also shown by some nonresponding patients. After ivuxolimab, expanded clones were on average more numerous among CD8+ T cells than among CD4+ T cells. The antigen specificity of the peripheral T cells that underwent clonal expansion was not determined. In partial responders in the 0.1-3.0 mg/kg groups, normalized peripheral clonal expansion was found to be among the lowest, especially among CD8+ T cells.

Patients with a history of autoimmune disease or receiving systemic immunosuppression were excluded from the trial. In every dose cohort, peripheral blood was drawn for TCR sequencing at baseline, cycle 4 day 1, and cycle 7 day 1. Samples were obtained from an open-label, multicenter, first-in-human phase I dose-escalation trial of ivuxolimab. Adults with locally advanced or metastatic head and neck squamous cell, hepatocellular, melanoma or renal cell carcinoma were enrolled in the trial. CD4+ and CD8+ T cells were sorted separately from peripheral blood before TCR sequencing. V loses 1 base, J loses 2 bases, and the germline ends lie 10 bases apart. From a lookup of the germline V gene (reference sequence), CDR1 and CDR2 are GTSNPN and SVGIG. Reading from cysteine to phenylalanine, the CDR3 counts 14 amino acids. Only the CDR3 DNA is retained, 42 bases long and in frame from the first base. To sequence the TCRbeta CDR3 region, genomic DNA was isolated from the sorted cells. The immunoSEQ Assay was used to sequence the TCRbeta CDR3 regions. In its TCRdb copy, this immuneACCESS table keeps in-frame sequences only and misses some clones. Where compared with another copy, unresolved V genes explain less than half of these, and the others have no known cause. The sample profile shows about 76,000 clones; approximately 86% of them were found once. The ten largest clonotypes hold under 3% of the sample.

With respect to this clone: Its antigen remains unidentified. Per-nucleotide qualities are absent, and no much larger clonotype sits a single base away.

The receptor comes from an adult with an advanced solid tumor such as melanoma, head and neck, liver or kidney cancer. The rearranged chain carries TRBV30 and TRBJ2-3; TRBD1 could be the D gene, as 5 bases match. The source material was CD4+ or CD8+ T cells sorted from blood, sampled in a trial of the OX40 agonist ivuxolimab. The CDR3 is CAWSEGALTDTQYF. Read as DNA, the sequence is TGTGCCTGGAGTGAAGGGGCCCTCACAGATACGCAGTATTTT.